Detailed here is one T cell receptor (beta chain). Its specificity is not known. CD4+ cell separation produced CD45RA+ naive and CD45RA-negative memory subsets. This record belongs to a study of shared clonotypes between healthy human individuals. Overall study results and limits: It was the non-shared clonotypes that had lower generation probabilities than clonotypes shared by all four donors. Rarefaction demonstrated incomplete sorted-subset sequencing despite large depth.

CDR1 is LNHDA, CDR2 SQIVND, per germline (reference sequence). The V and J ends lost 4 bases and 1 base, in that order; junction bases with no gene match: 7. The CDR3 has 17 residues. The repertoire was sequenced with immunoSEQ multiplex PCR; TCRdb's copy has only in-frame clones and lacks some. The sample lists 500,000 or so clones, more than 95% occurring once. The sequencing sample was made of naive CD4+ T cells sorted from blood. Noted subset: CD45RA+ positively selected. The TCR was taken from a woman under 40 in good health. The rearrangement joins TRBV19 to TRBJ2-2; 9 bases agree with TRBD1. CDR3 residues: CASSTNPGQGNTGELFF. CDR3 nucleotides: TGTGCCAGTAGTACAAATCCGGGACAGGGGAACACCGGGGAGCTGTTTTTT.